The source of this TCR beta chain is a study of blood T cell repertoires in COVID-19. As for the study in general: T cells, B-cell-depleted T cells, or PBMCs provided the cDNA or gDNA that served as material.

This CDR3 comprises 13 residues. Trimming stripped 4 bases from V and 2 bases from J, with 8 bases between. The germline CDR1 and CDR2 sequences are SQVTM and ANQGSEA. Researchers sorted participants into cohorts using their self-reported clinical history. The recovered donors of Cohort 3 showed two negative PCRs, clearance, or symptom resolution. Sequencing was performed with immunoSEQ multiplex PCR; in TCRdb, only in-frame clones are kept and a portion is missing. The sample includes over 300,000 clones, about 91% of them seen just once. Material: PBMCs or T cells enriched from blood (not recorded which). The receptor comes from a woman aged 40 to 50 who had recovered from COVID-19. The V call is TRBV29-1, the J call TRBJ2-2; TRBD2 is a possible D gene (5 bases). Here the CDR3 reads CSVGRTNTGELFF. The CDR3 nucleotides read TGCAGCGTTGGGAGGACCAACACCGGGGAGCTGTTTTTT.